The rows below give T cell receptor beta chains drawn from one sample of a study of cytomegalovirus exposure and HLA in healthy donors. Clones were read by immunoSEQ multiplex PCR, and TCRdb kept only the in-frame ones, dropping some. The sample carries about 160,000 clones, 65% to 80% recorded once. Sequenced: PBMCs. These receptors all come from a woman aged 45-60 years in good health and CMV-seropositive. The CDR3 runs from the conserved cysteine through the conserved F or W. The D gene is left open where the match is weak. Only part of the rows carry a size: once, few, many, or a class if the clone is expanded.

CDR3 DNA: TGTGCCAGCAGTGAAGACAGGGGGCTTGAAGCTTTCTTT
CDR3 protein: CASSEDRGLEAFF
D gene: TRBD1
clone size: few
J gene: TRBJ1-1
V gene: TRBV2

CDR3 DNA: TGCGCCAGCAAAACAGGGGGTTCCTACAATGAGCAGTTCTTC
CDR3 protein: CASKTGGSYNEQFF
D gene: TRBD1
clone size: once
J gene: TRBJ2-1
V gene: TRBV5-1

CDR3 DNA: TGTGCCAGCAGTTCGAGCGGGGGGGACTACGAGCAGTACTTC
CDR3 protein: CASSSSGGDYEQYF
D gene: TRBD2
clone size: .
J gene: TRBJ2-7
V gene: TRBV6-5

CDR3 DNA: TGTGCCAGCAGGGCGCCGGGGTCTAATGAAAAACTGTTTTTT
CDR3 protein: CASRAPGSNEKLFF
D gene: .
clone size: .
J gene: TRBJ1-4
V gene: TRBV5-6

CDR3 DNA: TGCGCCAGCAGCCCTGGACAGGGGAGCGATACGCAGTATTTT
CDR3 protein: CASSPGQGSDTQYF
D gene: TRBD1
clone size: .
J gene: TRBJ2-3
V gene: TRBV5-1

CDR3 DNA: TGTGCCAGCTCACCCCAAAGGACAGGGGGTAACACCATATATTTT
CDR3 protein: CASSPQRTGGNTIYF
D gene: TRBD1
clone size: few
J gene: TRBJ1-3
V gene: TRBV18

CDR3 DNA: TGCGCCAGCAGCTTACAGGGGGGTGAGACCCAGTACTTC
CDR3 protein: CASSLQGGETQYF
D gene: TRBD1
clone size: few
J gene: TRBJ2-5
V gene: TRBV5-1

CDR3 DNA: TGTGCCAGCAACCATGAGGGTTCACCCCTCCACTTT
CDR3 protein: CASNHEGSPLHF
D gene: .
clone size: .
J gene: TRBJ1-6
V gene: TRBV2

CDR3 DNA: TGCGCCAGCAGGGACTCAATAAAATACGAGCAGTACTTC
CDR3 protein: CASRDSIKYEQYF
D gene: .
clone size: .
J gene: TRBJ2-7
V gene: TRBV5-1

CDR3 DNA: TGTGCCAGCAGTGTGGGCAGCCCCTACGAGCAGTACTTC
CDR3 protein: CASSVGSPYEQYF
D gene: .
clone size: .
J gene: TRBJ2-7
V gene: TRBV2

CDR3 DNA: TGTGCCAGTTCCCGGGAGGGGCTCACTGAAGCTTTCTTT
CDR3 protein: CASSREGLTEAFF
D gene: .
clone size: .
J gene: TRBJ1-1
V gene: TRBV2